This T cell receptor (beta chain) was captured in a study of T cell responses to AZD1222 COVID-19 vaccine. Overall study results and limits: Possibly, clonal diversity was underestimated; donors were largely white British and included more females.

A note on this clone: What it binds is unknown.

The CDR3 totals 17 residues. With 4 bases removed from V and 1 base from J, the gap between germline ends came to 14 bases. Looked up from germline, CDR1 is SGHTA and CDR2 is FQGNSA. The table came from immunoSEQ multiplex PCR; TCRdb's copy has only in-frame clones and leaves some out. The sample lists about 170,000 clones, 75% to 95% seen once, with roughly 1.6% in the top ten. The TCR originated in an adult in good health. The sample in question was peripheral blood, obtained on day 0 of AZD1222 vaccination. The chain recombines TRBV7-2 with TRBJ1-6, with D hard to call. CDR3 DNA sequence: TGTGCCAGCAGCTCTCGACCGGCGGGGTCCTATAATTCACCCCTCCACTTT. Encoded protein: CASSSRPAGSYNSPLHF.